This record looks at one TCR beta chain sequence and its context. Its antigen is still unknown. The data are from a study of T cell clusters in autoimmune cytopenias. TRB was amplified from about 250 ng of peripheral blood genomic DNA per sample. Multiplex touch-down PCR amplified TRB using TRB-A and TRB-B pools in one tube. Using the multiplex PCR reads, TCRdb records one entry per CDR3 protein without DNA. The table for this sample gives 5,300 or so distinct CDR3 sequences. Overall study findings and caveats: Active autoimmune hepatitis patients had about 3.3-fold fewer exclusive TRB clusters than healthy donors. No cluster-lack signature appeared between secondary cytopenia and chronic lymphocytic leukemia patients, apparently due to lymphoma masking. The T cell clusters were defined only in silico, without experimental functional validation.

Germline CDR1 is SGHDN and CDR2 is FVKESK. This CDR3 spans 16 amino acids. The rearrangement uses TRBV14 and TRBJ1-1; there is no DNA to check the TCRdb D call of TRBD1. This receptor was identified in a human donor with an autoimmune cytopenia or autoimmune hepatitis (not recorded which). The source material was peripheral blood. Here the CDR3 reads CASSQEPRQADTEAFF.